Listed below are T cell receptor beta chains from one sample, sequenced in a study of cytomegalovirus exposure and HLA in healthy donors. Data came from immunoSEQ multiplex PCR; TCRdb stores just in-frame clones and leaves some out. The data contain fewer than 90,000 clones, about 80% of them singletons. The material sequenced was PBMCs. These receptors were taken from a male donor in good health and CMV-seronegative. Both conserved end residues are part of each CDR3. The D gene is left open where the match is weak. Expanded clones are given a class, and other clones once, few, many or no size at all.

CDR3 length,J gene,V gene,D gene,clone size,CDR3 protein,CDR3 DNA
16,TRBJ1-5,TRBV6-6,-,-,CASSSPIGQRNQPQHF,TGTGCCAGCAGTTCCCCGATCGGACAGCGCAATCAGCCCCAGCATTTT
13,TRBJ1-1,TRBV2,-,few,CASSPGVSDEAFF,TGTGCCAGCAGCCCAGGGGTGAGTGATGAAGCTTTCTTT
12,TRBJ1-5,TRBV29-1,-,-,CSVGGLHQPQHF,TGCAGCGTGGGGGGACTCCATCAGCCCCAGCATTTT
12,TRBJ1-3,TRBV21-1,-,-,CASRTVGNTIYF,TGTGCCAGCAGGACAGTTGGAAACACCATATATTTT
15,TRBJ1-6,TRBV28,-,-,CATHTPGAAGSPLHF,TGTGCCACCCACACCCCTGGAGCAGCGGGTTCACCCCTCCACTTT
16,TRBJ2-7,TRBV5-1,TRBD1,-,CASSLGGAGGFDEQYF,TGCGCCAGCAGCTTGGGGGGGGCAGGGGGCTTCGACGAGCAGTACTTC
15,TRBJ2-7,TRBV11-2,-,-,CASSLGSSGAYEQYF,TGTGCCAGCAGCTTAGGTTCCAGCGGTGCCTACGAGCAGTACTTC
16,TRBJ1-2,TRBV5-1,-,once,CASSLGQISTQNGYTF,TGCGCCAGCAGCTTGGGACAGATTTCAACCCAAAATGGCTACACCTTC
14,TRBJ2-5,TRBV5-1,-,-,CASSSEDGGETQYF,TGCGCCAGCAGCTCGGAGGACGGAGGGGAGACCCAGTACTTC
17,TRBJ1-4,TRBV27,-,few,CASSFGGARATNEKLFF,TGTGCCAGCAGTTTTGGAGGGGCACGGGCAACTAATGAAAAACTGTTTTTT
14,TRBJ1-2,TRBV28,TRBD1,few,CASSSGQGSYGYTF,TGTGCCAGCAGTTCGGGACAGGGAAGCTATGGCTACACCTTC
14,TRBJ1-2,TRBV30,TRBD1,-,CAWRNRNRGTGYTF,TGTGCCTGGAGGAATAGGAACAGGGGGACCGGCTACACCTTC
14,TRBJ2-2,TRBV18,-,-,CASSPTTITGELFF,TGTGCCAGCTCACCAACGACAATCACCGGGGAGCTGTTTTTT
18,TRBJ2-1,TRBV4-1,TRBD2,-,CASSYRPTSGGNMEEQFF,TGCGCCAGCAGCTACAGACCAACTAGCGGGGGCAACATGGAAGAGCAGTTCTTC
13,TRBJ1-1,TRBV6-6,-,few,CASSLTLNTEAFF,TGTGCCAGCAGCCTGACACTGAACACTGAAGCTTTCTTT
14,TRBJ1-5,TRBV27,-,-,CASGPDSSNQPQHF,TGTGCCAGCGGTCCAGACTCCAGCAATCAGCCCCAGCATTTT
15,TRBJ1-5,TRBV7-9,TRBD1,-,CASSLDRGSNQPQHF,TGTGCCAGCAGCTTAGACAGGGGAAGCAACCAGCCCCAGCATTTT
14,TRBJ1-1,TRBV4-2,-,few,CASSQEWGATEAFF,TGTGCCAGCAGCCAAGAATGGGGAGCCACTGAAGCTTTCTTT
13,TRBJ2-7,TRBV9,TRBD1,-,CASSGQGLYEQYF,TGTGCCAGCAGCGGACAGGGCCTATACGAGCAGTACTTC
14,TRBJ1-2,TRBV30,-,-,CAWSIPGLRDGYTF,TGTGCCTGGAGTATCCCTGGTCTCCGGGATGGCTACACCTTC
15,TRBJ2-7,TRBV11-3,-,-,CASSPAGEYSYEQYF,TGTGCCAGCAGCCCCGCCGGAGAGTACTCCTACGAGCAGTACTTC
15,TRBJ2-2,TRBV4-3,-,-,CASSQDWGGLRELFF,TGCGCCAGCAGCCAAGATTGGGGGGGGCTGCGGGAGCTGTTTTTT
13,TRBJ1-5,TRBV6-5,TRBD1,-,CASSKQGAEPQHF,TGTGCCAGCAGCAAGCAGGGGGCCGAGCCCCAGCATTTT
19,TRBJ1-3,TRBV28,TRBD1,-,CASSLIGQGAVLSGNTIYF,TGTGCCAGCAGTTTAATTGGACAGGGGGCAGTTTTGTCGGGAAACACCATATATTTT
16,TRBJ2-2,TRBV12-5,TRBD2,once,CASGLVLDSGAGELFF,TGTGCTAGTGGTTTGGTATTAGATAGCGGGGCCGGGGAGCTGTTTTTT
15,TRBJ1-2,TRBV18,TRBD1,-,CASSLYSGTDYGYTF,TGTGCCAGCTCACTGTACTCCGGGACAGACTATGGCTACACCTTC
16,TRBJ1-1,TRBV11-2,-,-,CASSNRGEYVNAEAFF,TGTGCCAGCAGCAACCGCGGAGAGTACGTGAACGCTGAAGCTTTCTTT
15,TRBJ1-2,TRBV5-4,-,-,CASSLLGQGFGGYTF,TGTGCCAGCAGCTTGCTTGGGCAGGGATTCGGCGGCTACACCTTC
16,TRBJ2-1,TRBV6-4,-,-,CASSDSASSSYNEQFF,TGTGCCAGCAGTGACTCCGCTTCTAGCTCCTACAATGAGCAGTTCTTC
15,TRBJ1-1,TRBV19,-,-,CASSSMDTPGTEAFF,TGTGCCAGTAGTAGCATGGACACCCCGGGCACTGAAGCTTTCTTT
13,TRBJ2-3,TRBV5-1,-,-,CASSGADTDTQYF,TGCGCCAGCAGCGGAGCGGACACAGATACGCAGTATTTT
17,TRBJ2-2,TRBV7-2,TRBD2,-,CASRSPYLAGQFGELFF,TGTGCCAGCAGAAGCCCCTATCTAGCGGGACAATTCGGGGAGCTGTTTTTT
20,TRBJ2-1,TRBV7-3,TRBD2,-,CASSSRGPTSGESSYNEQFF,TGTGCCAGCAGCTCAAGAGGCCCGACTAGCGGGGAGAGCTCCTACAATGAGCAGTTCTTC
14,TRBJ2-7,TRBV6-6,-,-,CASRNPQDSYEQYF,TGTGCCAGTCGAAACCCCCAGGATTCCTACGAGCAGTACTTC
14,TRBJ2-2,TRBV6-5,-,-,CASSVRGNTGELFF,TGTGCCAGCAGCGTCCGGGGGAACACCGGGGAGCTGTTTTTT
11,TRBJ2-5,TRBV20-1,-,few,CSARAPETQYF,TGCAGTGCTAGGGCCCCTGAGACCCAGTACTTC
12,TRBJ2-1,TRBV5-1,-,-,CASSLPRDEQFF,TGCGCCAGCAGCCTACCGAGGGATGAGCAGTTCTTC
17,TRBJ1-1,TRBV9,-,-,CASSAPDGSIFDTEAFF,TGTGCCAGCAGCGCCCCCGACGGGTCCATCTTCGACACTGAAGCTTTCTTT
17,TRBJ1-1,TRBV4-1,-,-,CASSEHLRHSVDTEAFF,TGCGCCAGCAGTGAGCATCTAAGACATTCTGTCGACACTGAAGCTTTCTTT
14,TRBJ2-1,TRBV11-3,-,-,CASSLGAAPNEQFF,TGTGCCAGCAGCTTAGGGGCAGCCCCAAATGAGCAGTTCTTC
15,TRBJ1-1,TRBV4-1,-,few,CASSQSGHLNTEAFF,TGCGCCAGCAGCCAAAGCGGTCATTTGAACACTGAAGCTTTCTTT
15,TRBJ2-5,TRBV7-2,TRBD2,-,CASSLGTSGRETQYF,TGTGCCAGCAGTCTTGGGACTAGCGGGAGGGAGACCCAGTACTTC
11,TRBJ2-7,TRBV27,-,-,CASTQGGEQYF,TGTGCCAGCACCCAGGGAGGAGAGCAGTACTTC
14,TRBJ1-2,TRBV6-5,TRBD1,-,CASSYYTGDYGYTF,TGTGCCAGCAGTTATTATACAGGGGACTATGGCTACACCTTC
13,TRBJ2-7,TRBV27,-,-,CASGRRGVYEQYF,TGTGCCAGCGGCCGCAGAGGAGTCTACGAGCAGTACTTC
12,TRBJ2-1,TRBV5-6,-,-,CASSQTSYEQFF,TGTGCCAGCAGCCAAACTAGCTACGAGCAGTTCTTC
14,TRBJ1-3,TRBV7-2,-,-,CASSLDNSGNTIYF,TGTGCCAGCAGCTTAGACAACTCTGGAAACACCATATATTTT
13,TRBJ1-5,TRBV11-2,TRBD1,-,CASSQTGLQPQHF,TGTGCCAGCAGCCAGACAGGGCTTCAGCCCCAGCATTTT
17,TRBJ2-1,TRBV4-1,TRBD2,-,CASSPIQTSGEYNEQFF,TGCGCCAGCAGCCCAATCCAGACTAGCGGGGAGTACAATGAGCAGTTCTTC
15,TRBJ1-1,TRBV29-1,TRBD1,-,CTVGGRGFGSTEAFF,TGCACCGTGGGGGGCAGGGGGTTTGGGAGCACTGAAGCTTTCTTT
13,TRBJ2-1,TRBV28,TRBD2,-,CASLAGGVNEQFF,TGTGCCAGTTTAGCGGGAGGAGTCAATGAGCAGTTCTTC
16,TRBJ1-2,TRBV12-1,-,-,CASSFGGLQANYGYTF,TGTGCCAGCAGCTTCGGAGGACTTCAAGCTAACTATGGCTACACCTTC
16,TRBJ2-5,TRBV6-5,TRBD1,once,CASSLPPGQGQETQYF,TGTGCCAGCAGTTTACCCCCCGGACAGGGCCAAGAGACCCAGTACTTC